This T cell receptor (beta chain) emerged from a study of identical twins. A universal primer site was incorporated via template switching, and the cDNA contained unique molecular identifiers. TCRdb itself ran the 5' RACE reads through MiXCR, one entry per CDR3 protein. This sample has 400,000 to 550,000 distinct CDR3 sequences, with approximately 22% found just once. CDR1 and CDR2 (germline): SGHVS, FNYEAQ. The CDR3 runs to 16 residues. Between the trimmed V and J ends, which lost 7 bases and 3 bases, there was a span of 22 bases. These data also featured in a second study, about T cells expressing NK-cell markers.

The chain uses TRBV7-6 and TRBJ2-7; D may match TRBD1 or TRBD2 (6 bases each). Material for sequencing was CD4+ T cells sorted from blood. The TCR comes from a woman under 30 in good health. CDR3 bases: TGTGCCAGCACCGCTGGTATTGGGGGGACATACTACGAGCAGTACTTC. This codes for CASTAGIGGTYYEQYF.